One and the same sample provided the 32 T cell receptor beta chains below, sequenced in a study of blood T cell repertoires in COVID-19. Method: immunoSEQ multiplex PCR; TCRdb's copy keeps in-frame clones and lacks some. This sample has around 94,000 clones, with roughly 86% found just once. Sequencing was done on a sample of peripheral blood. The receptors stem from a man in his fifties or sixties with active or convalescent COVID-19.

This clone was found once. The rearrangement links TRBV12-3 or TRBV12-4 to TRBJ1-5; D call uncertain. The CDR3 has 12 amino acids. Trimming took off 6 bases at V and 0 bases at J, with 3 bases between the two ends. The CDR3 region is CASRYSNQPQHF. The CDR3 nucleotides are TGTGCCAGCAGGTATAGCAATCAGCCCCAGCATTTT.

The J gene is TRBJ2-2, the V gene TRBV5-1; D unclear. Germline CDR1 SGHRS, CDR2 YFSETQ. The CDR3 is made up of 15 amino acids. V was cut by 0 bases and J by 4 bases, with 10 bases left in between. The DNA of the CDR3 is TGCGCCAGCAGCTTGGATAACAGTCCCACCGGGGAGCTGTTTTTT. Translated: CASSLDNSPTGELFF. The variable domain in full, with the rest retrieved from reference TRBV5-1 and TRBJ2-2, is KAGVTQTPRYLIKTRGQQVTLSCSPISGHRSVSWYQQTPGQGLQFLFEYFSETQRNKGNFPGRFSGRQFSNSRSEMNVSTLELGDSALYLCASSLDNSPTGELFFGEGSRLTVL.

V usage is TRBV5-1 and J usage is TRBJ2-7, with D possibly TRBD2 on 6 matching bases. CDR3 size: 12 residues. V lost 4 bases, J lost 6 bases, and 11 bases lay in between. Per the germline V gene, CDR1 is SGHRS and CDR2 is YFSETQ. The CDR3 coding sequence is TGCGCCAGCAGCGCGCCGGGACTCGAGCAGTACTTC. Protein sequence: CASSAPGLEQYF.

V gene TRBV6-5 combines with J gene TRBJ2-1, with D perhaps TRBD1 (7 bases). The germline V gene has CDR1 MNHEY and CDR2 SVGAGI. The CDR3 loop spans 12 amino acids. V was pared by 7 bases and J by 7 bases, with 11 bases between. The CDR3 sequence: CASISGGNEQFF. In nucleotides, the CDR3 is TGTGCCAGCATTTCAGGGGGGAATGAGCAGTTCTTC.

V and J are TRBV3-1 (or the pseudogene TRBV3-2) and TRBJ1-2; no reliable D call. The germline gives CDR1 LGHDT, CDR2 YNNKEL (reference sequence). The germline V and J ends were trimmed by 1 base and 1 base, with 16 bases remaining between them. The CDR3 is 17 amino acids. The CDR3 region has the DNA TGTGCCAGCAGCCAAGGGGTCAAGGGAGACGGTAACTATGGCTACACCTTC. Translation: CASSQGVKGDGNYGYTF.

The V gene is TRBV7-2, the J gene TRBJ1-1, with D maybe TRBD1 (5 bases). The CDR3 consists of 15 residues. V was cut by 2 bases and J by 3 bases, with 13 bases left in between. Germline V lookup: CDR1 SGHTA, CDR2 FQGNSA. The CDR3: CASSLFTGSDTEAFF. The DNA of the CDR3 is TGTGCCAGCAGCTTATTCACAGGATCGGACACTGAAGCTTTCTTT.

V gene TRBV5-4 combines with J gene TRBJ2-2; 8 bases line up with TRBD2. The germline CDR1 and CDR2 sequences are SGHNT and YYREEE (reference sequence). The CDR3 loop spans 17 amino acids. V lost 4 bases, J lost 1 base, and 9 bases stayed unmatched. CDR3 residues: CASSPTGGVLNTGELFF. In DNA form, the CDR3 reads TGTGCCAGCAGCCCCACGGGGGGGGTTTTGAACACCGGGGAGCTGTTTTTT.

The rearrangement links TRBV5-5 to TRBJ2-3; D might be TRBD2 (5 bases). Germline lookup yields CDR1 SGHKS and CDR2 YYEKEE (reference sequence). The germline V and J ends were trimmed by 3 bases and 9 bases, with 11 bases remaining between them. The CDR3 runs 12 residues. The CDR3 region has the DNA TGTGCCAGCAGCTGGGAGTTCCGGACGCAGTATTTT. Protein sequence: CASSWEFRTQYF.

The rearrangement links TRBV27 to TRBJ1-6; 7 bases agree with TRBD1. CDR3 length: 14 amino acids. J lost 5 bases, V lost 6 bases, and 4 bases had no gene match. Germline CDR1 is MNHEY and CDR2 is SMNVEV (reference sequence). The CDR3 region has the DNA TGTGCCAGCAGGACAGGGACAGATAATTCACCCCTCCACTTT. Residues: CASRTGTDNSPLHF.

The chain combines TRBV27 with TRBJ2-1; maybe TRBD1 (6 bases). V lost 0 bases and J lost 8, with 14 bases in between. The CDR3 is 15 residues long. Germline V CDR1 and CDR2: MNHEY, SMNVEV (reference sequence). CDR3 protein: CASSLSLGGQYEQFF. For the CDR3, the DNA is TGTGCCAGCAGTTTATCGTTAGGGGGACAATATGAGCAGTTCTTC.

The chain links TRBV29-1 to TRBJ1-2, with D unresolved. V dropped 1 base and J dropped 6 bases, with 15 bases sitting between them. The CDR3 is 14 residues long. Germline-derived CDR1 and CDR2 are SQVTM and ANQGSEA. CDR3 loop: CSVEAVGLGNGYTF. The DNA for the CDR3 is TGCAGCGTTGAAGCGGTAGGACTGGGGAATGGCTACACCTTC.

CDR3 nucleotides: TGTGCCAGCAGCTTAGACACGACACTTTACGAGCAGTACGTC. The encoded protein is CASSLDTTLYEQYV. This sequence joins TRBV7-9 and TRBJ2-7, with D unresolved. The ends were cut back, 1 base at V and 4 bases at J, with 11 bases in the middle. The CDR3 covers 14 residues. The germline CDR1 and CDR2 sequences are SEHNR and FQNEAQ (reference sequence).

The rearrangement uses TRBV6-5 and TRBJ1-2; D is undetermined. The CDR3 sequence is 13 residues long. With 6 bases removed from V and 7 bases from J, the gap between germline ends came to 15 bases. Germline V gene sequence: CDR1 MNHEY, CDR2 SVGAGI. The CDR3 nucleotides are TGTGCCAGCAGAGCACCGGGAGAGCGTGGCTACACCTTC. Translating gives CASRAPGERGYTF.

J is TRBJ2-7 and V is TRBV7-2, with TRBD1 matching over 10 bases. V was pared by 5 bases and J by 0 bases, with 4 bases of the junction left unmatched. The CDR3 sequence is 15 residues long. In germline, CDR1 is SGHTA, CDR2 FQGNSA. CDR3 coding DNA: TGTGCCAGCAGCGGAGGACAGGGGGGCTCCTACGAGCAGTACTTC. Amino acids: CASSGGQGGSYEQYF.

The V call is TRBV4-3, the J call TRBJ2-6; weak D call: TRBD2 (5 bases). Per the germline V gene, CDR1 is LGHNA and CDR2 is YSLEER. The CDR3 is 15 amino acids. Trimming left V 3 bases short and J 1 base short, with 7 bases between. Written as DNA, the CDR3 is TGCGCCAGCAGCCAGGAGGCATCTGGGGCCAACGTCCTGACTTTC. The encoded protein is CASSQEASGANVLTF.

The V gene is TRBV3-1 (or the pseudogene TRBV3-2), the J gene TRBJ2-5; a possible D gene is TRBD2 (5 bases). V was trimmed by 1 base and J by 3 bases, leaving 9 bases between them. The CDR3 runs to 14 residues. Germline assignment: CDR1 LGHDT and CDR2 YNNKEL (reference sequence). CDR3 nucleotides: TGTGCCAGCAGCCAAGGGAGCGGTGAAGAGACCCAGTACTTC. Its translation is CASSQGSGEETQYF.

This sequence joins TRBV28 and TRBJ2-5; TRBD1 matches at 9 bases. CDR3 length: 13 residues. V shed 6 bases and J 7 bases; nucleotides not matched to a gene: 6. Germline values: CDR1 MDHEN, CDR2 SYDVKM. The CDR3 loop is CASSPQGAGTQYF. CDR3 DNA: TGTGCCAGCAGCCCACAGGGGGCTGGGACCCAGTACTTC.

The J gene is TRBJ2-4, the V gene TRBV19; weak D call: TRBD2 (5 bases). This CDR3 is built from 14 residues. CDR1 is LNHDA, CDR2 SQIVND, per germline (reference sequence). The V end was cut by 4 bases, the J end by 3 bases, with 10 bases between. Here the CDR3 reads CASSNGVVKNIQYF. DNA of the CDR3: TGTGCCAGTAGTAACGGGGTCGTCAAAAACATTCAGTACTTC.

The chain has TRBV3-1 (or the pseudogene TRBV3-2) and TRBJ2-7, with D perhaps TRBD2 (7 bases). The CDR3 sequence is 15 residues long. V gave up 3 bases and J gave up 2 bases, with 14 bases separating them. The germline V gene has CDR1 LGHDT and CDR2 YNNKEL (reference sequence). The CDR3 coding sequence is TGTGCCAGCAGCCAGGGGCCGGGGGGCGCCTACGAGCAGTACGTC. Translation: CASSQGPGGAYEQYV.

The genes are TRBV27 and TRBJ2-7, with 7 nucleotides matching TRBD1. This CDR3 region has 16 residues. Germline CDR1 MNHEY, CDR2 SMNVEV (reference sequence). J was trimmed by 5 bases and V by 8 bases; bases with no gene match: 18. CDR3 in amino acids: CASRYLDRDSRHEQYV. CDR3 sequence (DNA): TGTGCCAGCCGCTACCTCGACCGGGACAGCCGCCACGAGCAGTACGTC.

The chain links TRBV7-2 to TRBJ2-7, with TRBD2 matching over 14 bases. The CDR3 loop spans 14 amino acids. V trimming: 5 bases; J trimming: 12 bases; junction bases outside the gene matches: 9. The germline V gene encodes CDR1 SGHTA and CDR2 FQGNSA. The CDR3 loop is CASSPQTSGGAPYF. The CDR3 bases are TGTGCCAGCAGCCCCCAGACTAGCGGGGGGGCCCCGTACTTC.

The chain employs TRBV5-1 and TRBJ1-1; perhaps TRBD1 as D (6 bases). Germline lookup yields CDR1 SGHRS and CDR2 YFSETQ. This CDR3 comprises 15 residues. Trimming pared 1 base from V and 0 bases from J, leaving 10 bases between. CDR3 nucleotide sequence: TGCGCCAGCAGCTTGCAAACAGGGCTGAACACTGAAGCTTTCTTT. It translates to CASSLQTGLNTEAFF.

The V gene is TRBV7-2, the J gene TRBJ2-5, with 8 bases that match TRBD2. Germline loops: CDR1 SGHTA, CDR2 FQGNSA. V gave up 3 bases and J gave up 4 bases; unmatched junction bases: 10. The CDR3 is 16 amino acids. CDR3 loop: CASSFGGLAGGETQYF. CDR3 in DNA: TGTGCCAGCAGCTTCGGGGGACTCGCGGGGGGAGAGACCCAGTACTTC. Supplemented by reference TRBV7-2 and TRBJ2-5, the full variable domain reads GAGVSQSPSNKVTEKGKDVELRCDPISGHTALYWYRQSLGQGLEFLIYFQGNSAPDKSGLPSDRFSAERTGGSVSTLTIQRTQQEDSAVYLCASSFGGLAGGETQYFGPGTRLLVL.

A note on this clone: This CDR3 is also generated by other DNA sequences in the sample. The chain uses TRBV7-2 and TRBJ2-7, with D perhaps matching TRBD1 (5 bases). Trimming stripped 1 base from V and 2 bases from J, with 9 bases between. Germline lookup yields CDR1 SGHTA and CDR2 FQGNSA. The CDR3 extends over 14 amino acids. CDR3 DNA sequence: TGTGCCAGCAGCTTAGGAGACAGACCCTACGAGCAGTACGTC. This codes for CASSLGDRPYEQYV.

The gene calls are TRBV7-9 and TRBJ1-1, with D unresolved. V shed 5 bases and J shed 1 base, with 8 bases lying between them. This CDR3 comprises 13 residues. Germline V gene data show CDR1 as SEHNR and CDR2 as FQNEAQ (reference sequence). CDR3 protein: CASSETSNTEAFF. DNA for the CDR3: TGTGCCAGCAGCGAAACATCGAACACTGAAGCTTTCTTT.

The rearrangement uses TRBV30 and TRBJ2-1; TRBD2 is a possible D gene (6 bases). Germline CDR1 reads GTSNPN; CDR2 reads SVGIG (reference sequence). Trimming shortened V by 2 bases and J by 7 bases, and 15 bases separated the two germline ends. The CDR3 spans 14 residues. CDR3 DNA: TGTGCCTGGAGTTGGAGGGTTGGCACTAATGAGCAGTTCTTC. It codes for CAWSWRVGTNEQFF.

This chain connects TRBV2 to TRBJ2-2; D may be TRBD2 (6 bases). CDR3 length: 16 residues. The germline V and J ends were trimmed by 2 bases and 6 bases, with 16 bases remaining between them. CDR1 is SNHLY and CDR2 is FYNNEI in the germline V gene. Here the CDR3 reads CASSESSRGMAGELFF. The CDR3 nucleotides are TGTGCCAGCAGTGAATCATCGCGGGGCATGGCCGGGGAGCTGTTTTTT.

This chain uses TRBV5-5 with TRBJ2-3; D may be TRBD2 (5 bases). V gave up 4 bases and J gave up 11 bases, with 20 bases separating them. Germline values: CDR1 SGHKS, CDR2 YYEKEE (reference sequence). The CDR3 is made up of 14 amino acids. In DNA, the CDR3 is TGTGCCAGCAGCGACGGACTTTCTCAACGGGGGCAGTATTTT. The encoded protein is CASSDGLSQRGQYF.

V and J are TRBV12-3 or TRBV12-4 and TRBJ1-2; 10 nucleotides line up with TRBD1. This CDR3 has 12 amino acids. J lost 8 bases, V lost 6 bases, and 3 bases had no gene match. The CDR3 loop is CASSPTGGGYTF. The DNA of the CDR3 is TGTGCCAGCAGCCCGACAGGGGGCGGCTACACCTTC.

This clone was observed a few times. The V gene is TRBV6-2 or TRBV6-3, the J gene TRBJ2-1; D is unclear. This CDR3 comprises 13 residues. Germline V gives CDR1 MNHEY, CDR2 SVGEGT. Trimming pared 5 bases from V and 4 bases from J, leaving 9 bases between. The DNA for the CDR3 is TGTGCCAGCAGTCCGCAGGCGTACAATGAGCAGTTCTTC. Translated: CASSPQAYNEQFF.

This sequence joins TRBV2 and TRBJ2-5; no definite D call. Trimming removed 4 bases from V and 5 bases from J, with 23 bases in between. This CDR3 spans 17 amino acids. Germline loops: CDR1 SNHLY, CDR2 FYNNEI. CDR3 sequence reads: CASSGPPGLISRETQYF. CDR3 DNA sequence: TGTGCCAGCAGTGGTCCCCCTGGGCTTATCAGTAGGGAGACCCAGTACTTC.

V is TRBV5-1 and J is TRBJ2-5; possible D gene TRBD2, 5 bases. Germline values: CDR1 SGHRS, CDR2 YFSETQ. CDR3 length: 13 amino acids. V gave up 2 bases and J gave up 5 bases, with 10 bases separating them. DNA for the CDR3: TGCGCCAGCAGCTTCGGGGTTGGGGAGACCCAGTACTTC. It specifies CASSFGVGETQYF.